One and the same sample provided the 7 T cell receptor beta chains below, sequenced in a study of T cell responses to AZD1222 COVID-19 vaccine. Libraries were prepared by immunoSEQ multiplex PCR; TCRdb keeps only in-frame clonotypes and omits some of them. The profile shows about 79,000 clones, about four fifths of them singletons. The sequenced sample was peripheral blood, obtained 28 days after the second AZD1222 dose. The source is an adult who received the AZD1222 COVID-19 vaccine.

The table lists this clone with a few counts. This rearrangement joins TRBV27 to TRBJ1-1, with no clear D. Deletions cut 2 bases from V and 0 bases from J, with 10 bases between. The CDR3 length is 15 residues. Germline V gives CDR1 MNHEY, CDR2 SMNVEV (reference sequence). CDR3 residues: CASSLDTGMNTEAFF. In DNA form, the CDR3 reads TGTGCCAGCAGTTTAGATACGGGGATGAACACTGAAGCTTTCTTT.

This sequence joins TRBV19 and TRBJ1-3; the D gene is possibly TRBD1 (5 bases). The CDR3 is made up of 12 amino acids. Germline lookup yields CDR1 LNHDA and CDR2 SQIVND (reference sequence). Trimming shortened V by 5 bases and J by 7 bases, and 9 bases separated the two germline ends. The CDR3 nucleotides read TGTGCCAGTAGTTCTGAGGGGAACACCATATATTTT. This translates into CASSSEGNTIYF.

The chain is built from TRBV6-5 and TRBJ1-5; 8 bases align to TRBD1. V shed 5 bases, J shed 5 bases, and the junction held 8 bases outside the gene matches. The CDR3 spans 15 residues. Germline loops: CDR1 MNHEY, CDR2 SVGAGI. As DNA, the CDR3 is TGTGCCAGCAGTACCCGGACAGGGTGGGATCAGCCCCAGCATTTT. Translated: CASSTRTGWDQPQHF.

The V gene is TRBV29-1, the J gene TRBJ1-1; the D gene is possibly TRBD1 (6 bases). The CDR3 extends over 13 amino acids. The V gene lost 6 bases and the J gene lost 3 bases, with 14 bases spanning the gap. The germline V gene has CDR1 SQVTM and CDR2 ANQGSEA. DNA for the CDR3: TGCAGCGTCCGACAGGCGATGGACACTGAAGCTTTCTTT. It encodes CSVRQAMDTEAFF.

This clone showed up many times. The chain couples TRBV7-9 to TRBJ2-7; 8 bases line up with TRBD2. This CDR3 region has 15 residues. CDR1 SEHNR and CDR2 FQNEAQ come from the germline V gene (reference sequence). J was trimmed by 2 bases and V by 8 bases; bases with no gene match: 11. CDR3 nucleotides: TGTGCCAGCGGGGAGATGAGGACTAGCACCTACGAGCAGTACTTC. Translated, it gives CASGEMRTSTYEQYF. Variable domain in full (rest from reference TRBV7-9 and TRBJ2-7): DTGVSQNPRHKITKRGQNVTFRCDPISEHNRLYWYRQTLGQGPEFLTYFQNEAQLEKSRLLSDRFSAERPKGSFSTLEIQRTEQGDSAMYLCASGEMRTSTYEQYFGPGTRLTVT.

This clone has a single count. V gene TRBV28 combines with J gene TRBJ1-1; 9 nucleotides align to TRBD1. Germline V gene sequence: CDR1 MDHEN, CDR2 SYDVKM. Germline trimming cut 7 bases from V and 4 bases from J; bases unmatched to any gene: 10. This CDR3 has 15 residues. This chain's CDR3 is CASTPRGQGGTEAFF. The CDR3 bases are TGTGCCAGCACCCCCAGGGGACAGGGTGGCACTGAAGCTTTCTTT.

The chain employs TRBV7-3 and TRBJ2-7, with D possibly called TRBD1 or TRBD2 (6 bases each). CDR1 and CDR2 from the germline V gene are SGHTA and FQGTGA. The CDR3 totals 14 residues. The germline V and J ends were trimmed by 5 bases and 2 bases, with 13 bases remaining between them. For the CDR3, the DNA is TGTGCCAGCAGCCCCTCGGGGGCGGCCTACGAGCAGTACTTC. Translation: CASSPSGAAYEQYF.